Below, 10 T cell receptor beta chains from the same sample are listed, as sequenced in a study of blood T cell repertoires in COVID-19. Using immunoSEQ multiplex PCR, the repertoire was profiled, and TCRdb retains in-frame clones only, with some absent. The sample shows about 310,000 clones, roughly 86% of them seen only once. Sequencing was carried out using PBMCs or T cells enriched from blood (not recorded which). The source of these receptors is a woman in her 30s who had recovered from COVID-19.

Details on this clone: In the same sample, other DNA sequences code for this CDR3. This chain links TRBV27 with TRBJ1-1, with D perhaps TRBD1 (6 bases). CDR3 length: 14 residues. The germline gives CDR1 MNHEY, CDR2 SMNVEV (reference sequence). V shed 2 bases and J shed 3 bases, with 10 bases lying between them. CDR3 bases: TGTGCCAGCAGTTTACTAGGGGGTTACACTGAAGCTTTCTTT. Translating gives CASSLLGGYTEAFF.

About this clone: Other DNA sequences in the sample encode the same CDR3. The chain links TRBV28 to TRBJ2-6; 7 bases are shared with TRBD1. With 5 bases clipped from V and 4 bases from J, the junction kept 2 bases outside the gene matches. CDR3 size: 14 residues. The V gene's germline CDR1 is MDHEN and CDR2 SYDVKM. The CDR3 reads CASSEGAGANVLTF. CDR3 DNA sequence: TGTGCCAGCAGTGAGGGGGCAGGGGCCAACGTCCTGACTTTC.

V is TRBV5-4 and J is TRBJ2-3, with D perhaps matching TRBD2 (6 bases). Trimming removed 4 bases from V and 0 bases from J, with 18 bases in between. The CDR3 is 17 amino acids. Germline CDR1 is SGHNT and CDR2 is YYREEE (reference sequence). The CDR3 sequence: CASSLEMAGSSTDTQYF. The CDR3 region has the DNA TGTGCCAGCAGCCTTGAAATGGCGGGAAGTAGCACAGATACGCAGTATTTT.

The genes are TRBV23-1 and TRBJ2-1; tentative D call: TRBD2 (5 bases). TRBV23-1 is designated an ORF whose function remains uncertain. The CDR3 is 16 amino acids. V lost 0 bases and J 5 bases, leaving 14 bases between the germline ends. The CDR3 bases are TGCGCCAGCAGTCAATCGTGGGGAGTGGCGAACAATGAGCAGTTCTTC. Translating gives CASSQSWGVANNEQFF.

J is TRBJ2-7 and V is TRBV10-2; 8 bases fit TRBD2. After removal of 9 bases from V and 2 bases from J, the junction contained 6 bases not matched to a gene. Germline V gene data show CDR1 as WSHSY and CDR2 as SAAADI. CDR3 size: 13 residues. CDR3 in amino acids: CASHTSGAYEQYF. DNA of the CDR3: TGCGCCAGTCATACTAGCGGCGCCTACGAGCAGTACTTC.

CDR3 sequence: CASSFMENEQFF. CDR3 coding DNA: TGCGCCAGCAGCTTCATGGAGAATGAGCAGTTCTTC. V and J are TRBV5-1 and TRBJ2-1, with D unclear. This CDR3 is 12 amino acids long. Germline loops: CDR1 SGHRS, CDR2 YFSETQ. Trimming removed 2 bases at V and 7 bases at J, with 7 bases between.

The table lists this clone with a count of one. CDR3: CASSRVRTGGSDTQYF. The CDR3 DNA sequence: TGTGCCAGCAGCAGGGTTCGGACAGGGGGCTCGGATACGCAGTATTTT. This chain links TRBV27 with TRBJ2-3; 11 bases match TRBD1. The V gene's germline CDR1 is MNHEY and CDR2 SMNVEV (reference sequence). After removal of 6 bases from V and 6 bases from J, the junction contained 11 bases not matched to a gene. The CDR3 extends over 16 amino acids.

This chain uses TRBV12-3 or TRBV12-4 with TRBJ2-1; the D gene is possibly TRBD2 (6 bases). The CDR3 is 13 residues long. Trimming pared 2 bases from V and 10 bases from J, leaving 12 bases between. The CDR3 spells CASSLPPAGEQFF. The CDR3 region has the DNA TGTGCCAGCAGTTTACCCCCCGCGGGAGAGCAGTTCTTC.

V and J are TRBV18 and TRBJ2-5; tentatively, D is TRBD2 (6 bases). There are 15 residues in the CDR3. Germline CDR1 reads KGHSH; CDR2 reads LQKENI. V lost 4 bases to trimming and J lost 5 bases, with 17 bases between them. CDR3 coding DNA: TGTGCCAGCTCACTCGGGGCGGGGTCCTTTGAGACCCAGTACTTC. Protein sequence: CASSLGAGSFETQYF.

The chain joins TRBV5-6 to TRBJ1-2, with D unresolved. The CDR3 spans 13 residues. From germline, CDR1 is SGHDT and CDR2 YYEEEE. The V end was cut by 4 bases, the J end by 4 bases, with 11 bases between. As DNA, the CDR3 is TGTGCCAGCAGCCTAAGATATAGCTATGGCTACACCTTC. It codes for CASSLRYSYGYTF.